Listed here are 3 T cell receptor beta chains from one sample, sequenced in a study of regulatory T cells in long-lasting Graves disease. Relying on iRepertoire HTBI primers and Arm-PCR of CDR3 regions, the team built TCR beta libraries. TCRdb reprocessed the multiplex PCR reads via MiXCR and lists one record per CDR3 protein. The table has 300,000 or so distinct CDR3 sequences, roughly a fifth seen once. Indicated time point: persistent/refractory GD, antithyroid drugs over 5 years with positive TRAb. PBMCs provided the RNA from which the TCR library was made. Sequences were derived from peripheral blood mononuclear cells (PBMCs), sampled when the disease was refractory, from a patient treated with antithyroid drugs. All receptors derive from a female donor with Graves disease.

This clonotype was seen many times. This chain joins TRBV30 and TRBJ1-5; no reliable D call. V lost 0 bases to trimming and J lost 4 bases, with 10 bases between them. The CDR3 length is 14 residues. Germline V gene data show CDR1 as GTSNPN and CDR2 as SVGIG (reference sequence). The CDR3 nucleotides read TGTGCCTGGAGTGTAATTCTGGGGAATCAGCCCCAGCATTTT. Translating it yields CAWSVILGNQPQHF.

This chain joins TRBV19 and TRBJ2-3; 10 bases line up with TRBD2. CDR1 LNHDA and CDR2 SQIVND come from the germline V gene (reference sequence). V lost 5 bases to trimming and J lost 4 bases; unmatched junction nucleotides: 6. This CDR3 spans 15 amino acids. CDR3 amino acids: CASSSGAGGSDTQYF. The CDR3 region has the DNA TGTGCCAGTAGTTCAGGAGCGGGAGGGTCAGATACGCAGTATTTT.

This clonotype showed up just a few times. This chain uses TRBV30 with TRBJ2-2, with D possibly called TRBD1 or TRBD2 (5 bases each). The V gene's germline CDR1 is GTSNPN and CDR2 SVGIG (reference sequence). This CDR3 comprises 13 residues. V was cut by 4 bases and J by 5 bases, with 11 bases left in between. CDR3: CAWNMGVTGELFF. The CDR3 DNA reads as TGTGCCTGGAATATGGGGGTGACCGGGGAGCTGTTTTTT.